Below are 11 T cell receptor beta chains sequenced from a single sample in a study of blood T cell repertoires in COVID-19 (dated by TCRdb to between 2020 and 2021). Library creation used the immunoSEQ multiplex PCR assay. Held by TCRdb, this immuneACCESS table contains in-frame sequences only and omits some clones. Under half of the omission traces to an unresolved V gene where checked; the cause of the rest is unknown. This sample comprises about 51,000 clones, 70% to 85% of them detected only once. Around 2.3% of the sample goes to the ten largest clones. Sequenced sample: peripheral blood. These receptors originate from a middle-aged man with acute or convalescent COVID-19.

CDR3 amino acids: CASSLVPAGEQYF. The CDR3 DNA reads TGTGCCAGCAGCTTAGTCCCCGCCGGCGAGCAGTACTTC. The gene calls are TRBV7-9 and TRBJ2-7; no clear D. This CDR3 has 13 residues. Germline assignment: CDR1 SEHNR and CDR2 FQNEAQ (reference sequence). The V end lost 1 base, the J end lost 6 bases, and 10 bases lay between the germline ends.

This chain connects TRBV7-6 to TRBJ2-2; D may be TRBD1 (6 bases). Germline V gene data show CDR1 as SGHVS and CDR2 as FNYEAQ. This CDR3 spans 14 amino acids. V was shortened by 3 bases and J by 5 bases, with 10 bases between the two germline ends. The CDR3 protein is CASSLATGTGELFF. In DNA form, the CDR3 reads TGTGCCAGCAGCTTGGCCACAGGGACCGGGGAGCTGTTTTTT.

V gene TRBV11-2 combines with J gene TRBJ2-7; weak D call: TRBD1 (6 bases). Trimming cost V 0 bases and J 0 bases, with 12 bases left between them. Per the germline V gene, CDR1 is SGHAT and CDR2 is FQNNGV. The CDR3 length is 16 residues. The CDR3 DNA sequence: TGTGCCAGCAGCTTAGATGGGGGCGGGTTCTCCTACGAGCAGTACTTC. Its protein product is CASSLDGGGFSYEQYF.

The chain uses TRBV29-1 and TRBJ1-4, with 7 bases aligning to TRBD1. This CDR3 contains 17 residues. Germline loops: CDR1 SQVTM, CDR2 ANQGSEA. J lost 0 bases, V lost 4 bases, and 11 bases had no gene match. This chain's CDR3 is CSVGGKTGVATNEKLFF. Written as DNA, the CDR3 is TGCAGCGTTGGGGGTAAAACAGGGGTGGCAACTAATGAAAAACTGTTTTTT.

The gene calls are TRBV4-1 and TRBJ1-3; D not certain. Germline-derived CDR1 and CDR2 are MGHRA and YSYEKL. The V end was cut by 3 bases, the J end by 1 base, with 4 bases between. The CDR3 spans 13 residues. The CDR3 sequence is CASSQASGNTIYF. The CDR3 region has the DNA TGCGCCAGCAGCCAGGCTTCTGGAAACACCATATATTTT.

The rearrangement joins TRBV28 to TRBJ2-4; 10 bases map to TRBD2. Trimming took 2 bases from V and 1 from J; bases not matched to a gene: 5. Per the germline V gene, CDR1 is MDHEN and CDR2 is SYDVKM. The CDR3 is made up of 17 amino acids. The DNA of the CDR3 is TGTGCCAGCAGTTTAAGAAAGCGGGAGGGCGCCAAAAACATTCAGTACTTC. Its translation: CASSLRKREGAKNIQYF.

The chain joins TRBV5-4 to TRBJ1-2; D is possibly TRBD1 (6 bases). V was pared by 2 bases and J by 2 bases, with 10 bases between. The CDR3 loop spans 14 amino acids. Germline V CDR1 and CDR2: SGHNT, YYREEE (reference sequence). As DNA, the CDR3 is TGTGCCAGCAGCTTTGGTGGACAGAACTATGGCTACACCTTC. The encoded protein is CASSFGGQNYGYTF. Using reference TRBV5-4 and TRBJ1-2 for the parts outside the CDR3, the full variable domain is ETGVTQSPTHLIKTRGQQVTLRCSSQSGHNTVSWYQQALGQGPQFIFQYYREEENGRGNFPPRFSGLQFPNYSSELNVNALELDDSALYLCASSFGGQNYGYTFGSGTRLTVV.

The CDR3 loop is CASSPGRGTDTQYF. CDR3 in DNA: TGTGCCAGCTCACCGGGCAGGGGCACAGATACGCAGTATTTT. The chain employs TRBV18 and TRBJ2-3; D is possibly TRBD1 (5 bases). The CDR3 runs 14 residues. Germline assignment: CDR1 KGHSH and CDR2 LQKENI. Trimming stripped 3 bases from V and 1 base from J, with 8 bases between. The full variable domain, rest sourced from reference TRBV18 and TRBJ2-3, is NAGVMQNPRHLVRRRGQEARLRCSPMKGHSHVYWYRQLPEEGLKFMVYLQKENIIDESGMPKERFSAEFPKEGPSILRIQQVVRGDSAAYFCASSPGRGTDTQYFGPGTRLTVL.

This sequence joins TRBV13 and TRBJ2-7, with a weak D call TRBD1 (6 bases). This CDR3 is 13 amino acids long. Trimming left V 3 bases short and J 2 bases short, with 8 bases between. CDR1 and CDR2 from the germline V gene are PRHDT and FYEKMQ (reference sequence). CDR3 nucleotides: TGTGCCAGCAGCTTCAGACAGGCCTACGAGCAGTACTTC. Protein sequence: CASSFRQAYEQYF.

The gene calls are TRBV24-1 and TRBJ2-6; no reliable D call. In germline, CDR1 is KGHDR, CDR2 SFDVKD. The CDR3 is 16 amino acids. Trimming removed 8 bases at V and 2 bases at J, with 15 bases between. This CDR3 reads CATNWARLTGANVLTF. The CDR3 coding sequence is TGTGCCACCAACTGGGCTCGGCTAACTGGGGCCAACGTCCTGACTTTC.

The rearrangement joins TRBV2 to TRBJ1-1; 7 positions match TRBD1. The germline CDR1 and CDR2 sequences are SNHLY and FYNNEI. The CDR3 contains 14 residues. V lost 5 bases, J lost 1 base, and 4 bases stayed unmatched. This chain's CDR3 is CASSRDSQNTEAFF. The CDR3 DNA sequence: TGTGCCAGCAGTCGGGACAGTCAGAACACTGAAGCTTTCTTT.